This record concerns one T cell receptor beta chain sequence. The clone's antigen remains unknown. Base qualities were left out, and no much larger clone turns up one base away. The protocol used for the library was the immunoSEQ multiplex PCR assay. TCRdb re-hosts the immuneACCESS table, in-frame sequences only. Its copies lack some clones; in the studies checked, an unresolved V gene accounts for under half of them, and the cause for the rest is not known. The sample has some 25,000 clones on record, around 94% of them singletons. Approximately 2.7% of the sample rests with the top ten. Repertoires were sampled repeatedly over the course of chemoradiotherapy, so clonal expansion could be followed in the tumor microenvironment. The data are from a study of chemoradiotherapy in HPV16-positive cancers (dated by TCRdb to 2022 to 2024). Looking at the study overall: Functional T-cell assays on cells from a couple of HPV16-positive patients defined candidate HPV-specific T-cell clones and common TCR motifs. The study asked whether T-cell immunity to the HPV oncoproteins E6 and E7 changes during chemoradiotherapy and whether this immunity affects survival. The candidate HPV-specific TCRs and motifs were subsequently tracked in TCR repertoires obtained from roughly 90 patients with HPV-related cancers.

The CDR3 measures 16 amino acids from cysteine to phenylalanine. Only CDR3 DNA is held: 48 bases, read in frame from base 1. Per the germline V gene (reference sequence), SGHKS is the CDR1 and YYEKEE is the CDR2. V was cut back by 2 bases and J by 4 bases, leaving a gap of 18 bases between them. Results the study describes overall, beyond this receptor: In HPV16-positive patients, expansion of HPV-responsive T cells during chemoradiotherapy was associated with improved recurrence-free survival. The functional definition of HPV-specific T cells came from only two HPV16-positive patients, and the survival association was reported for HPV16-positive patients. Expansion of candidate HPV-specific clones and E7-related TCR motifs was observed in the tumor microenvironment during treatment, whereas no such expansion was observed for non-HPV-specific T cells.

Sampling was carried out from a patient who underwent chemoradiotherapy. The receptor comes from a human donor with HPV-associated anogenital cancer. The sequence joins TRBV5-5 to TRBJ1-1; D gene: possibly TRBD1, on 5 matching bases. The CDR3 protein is CASSFLPGHLGTEAFF. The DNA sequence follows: TGTGCCAGCAGCTTTTTGCCAGGACACTTAGGCACTGAAGCTTTCTTT.